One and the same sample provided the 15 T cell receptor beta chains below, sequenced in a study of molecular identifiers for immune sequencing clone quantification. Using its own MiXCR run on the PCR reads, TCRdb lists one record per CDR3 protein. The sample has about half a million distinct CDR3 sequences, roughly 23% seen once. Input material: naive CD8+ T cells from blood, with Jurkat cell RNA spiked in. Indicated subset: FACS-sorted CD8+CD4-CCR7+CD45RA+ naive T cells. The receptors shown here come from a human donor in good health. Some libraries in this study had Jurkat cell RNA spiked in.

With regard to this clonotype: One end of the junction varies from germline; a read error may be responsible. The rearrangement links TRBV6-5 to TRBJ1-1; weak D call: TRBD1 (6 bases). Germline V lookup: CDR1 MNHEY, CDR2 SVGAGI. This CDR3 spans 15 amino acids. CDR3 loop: CAGSYRTDLNTEAFF. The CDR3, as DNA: TGTGCCGGCAGTTACAGGACAGATTTGAACACTGAAGCTTTCTTT.

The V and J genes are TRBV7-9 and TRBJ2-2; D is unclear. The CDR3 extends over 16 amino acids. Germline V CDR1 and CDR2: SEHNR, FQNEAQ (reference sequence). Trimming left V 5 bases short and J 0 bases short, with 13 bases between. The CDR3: CASSPQWTSNTGELFF. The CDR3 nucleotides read TGTGCCAGCAGCCCTCAGTGGACCTCGAACACCGGGGAGCTGTTTTTT. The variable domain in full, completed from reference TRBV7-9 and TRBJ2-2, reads DTGVSQNPRHKITKRGQNVTFRCDPISEHNRLYWYRQTLGQGPEFLTYFQNEAQLEKSRLLSDRFSAERPKGSFSTLEIQRTEQGDSAMYLCASSPQWTSNTGELFFGEGSRLTVL.

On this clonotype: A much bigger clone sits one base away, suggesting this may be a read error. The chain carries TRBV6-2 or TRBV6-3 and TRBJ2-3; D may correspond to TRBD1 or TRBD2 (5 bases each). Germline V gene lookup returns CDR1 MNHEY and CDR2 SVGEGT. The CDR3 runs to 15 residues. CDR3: CASGYSRDSTDTQYF. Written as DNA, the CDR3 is TGTGCCAGCGGTTACTCAAGGGACAGCACAGATACGCAGTATTTT.

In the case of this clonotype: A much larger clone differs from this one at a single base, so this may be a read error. The CDR3 nucleotides are TGTGCCAGCAATTACTCGCCTGGGTTAGAGCAGTACTTC. This codes for CASNYSPGLEQYF. The chain is built from TRBV6-5 and TRBJ2-7; no firm D call. CDR1 is MNHEY and CDR2 is SVGAGI in the germline V gene. The CDR3 is 13 residues long.

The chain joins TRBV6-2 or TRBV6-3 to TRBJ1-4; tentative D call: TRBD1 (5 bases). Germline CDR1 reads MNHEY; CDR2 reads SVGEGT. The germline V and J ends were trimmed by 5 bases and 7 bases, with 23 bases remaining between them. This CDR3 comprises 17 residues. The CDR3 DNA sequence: TGTGCCAGCAGTGACTACAGTCCTCGGGACGGGGGTGAAAAACTGTTTTTT. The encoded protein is CASSDYSPRDGGEKLFF.

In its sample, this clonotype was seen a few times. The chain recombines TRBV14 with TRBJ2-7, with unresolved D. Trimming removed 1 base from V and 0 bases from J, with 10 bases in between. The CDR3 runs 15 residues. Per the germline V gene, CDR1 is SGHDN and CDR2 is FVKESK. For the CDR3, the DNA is TGTGCCAGCAGCCAAGTAGGCAGTATCTCCTACGAGCAGTACTTC. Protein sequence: CASSQVGSISYEQYF.

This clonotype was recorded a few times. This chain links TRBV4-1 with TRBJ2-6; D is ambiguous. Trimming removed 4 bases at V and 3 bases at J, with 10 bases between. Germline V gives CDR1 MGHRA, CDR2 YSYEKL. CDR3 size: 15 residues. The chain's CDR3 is CASSPTAVGANVLTF. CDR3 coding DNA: TGCGCCAGCAGCCCCACGGCGGTTGGGGCCAACGTCCTGACTTTC.

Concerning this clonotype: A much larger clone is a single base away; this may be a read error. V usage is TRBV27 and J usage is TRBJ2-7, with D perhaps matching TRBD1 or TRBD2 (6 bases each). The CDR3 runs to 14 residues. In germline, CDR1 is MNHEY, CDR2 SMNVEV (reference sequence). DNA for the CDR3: TGTGCCAGCAGTCTGAAGGGGGACTCCTACGAGCAGTGCTTC. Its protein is CASSLKGDSYEQCF.

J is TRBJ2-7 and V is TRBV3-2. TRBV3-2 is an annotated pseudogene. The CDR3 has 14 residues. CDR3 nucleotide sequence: TGTGCCAGCAGCCACCAGGGAGCCCCCTACGAGCAGTACTTC. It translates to CASSHQGAPYEQYF.

The CDR3, as DNA: TGTGCCAGTACCCCCCGGGGAGGGGGGGATCAGCCCCAGCATTTT. Translated: CASTPRGGGDQPQHF. This rearrangement joins TRBV19 to TRBJ1-5; tentative D call: TRBD1 (6 bases). The CDR3 has 15 residues. Deletions cut 7 bases from V and 5 bases from J, with 18 bases between. Germline V gene data show CDR1 as LNHDA and CDR2 as SQIVND (reference sequence).

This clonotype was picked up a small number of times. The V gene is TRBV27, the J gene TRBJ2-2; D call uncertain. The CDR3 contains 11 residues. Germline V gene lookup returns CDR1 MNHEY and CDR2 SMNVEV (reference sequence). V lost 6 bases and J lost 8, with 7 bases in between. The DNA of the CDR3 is TGTGCCAGCAGAGCACGAGGGGAGCTGTTTTTT. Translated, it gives CASRARGELFF.

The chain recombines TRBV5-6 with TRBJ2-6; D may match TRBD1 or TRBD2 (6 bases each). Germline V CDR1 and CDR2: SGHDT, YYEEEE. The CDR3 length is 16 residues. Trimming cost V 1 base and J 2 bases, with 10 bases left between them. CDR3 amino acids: CASSLMGGPGANVLTF. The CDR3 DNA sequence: TGTGCCAGCAGCTTGATGGGGGGCCCTGGGGCCAACGTCCTGACTTTC. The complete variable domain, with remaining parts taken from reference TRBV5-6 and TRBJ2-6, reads DAGVTQSPTHLIKTRGQQVTLRCSPKSGHDTVSWYQQALGQGPQFIFQYYEEEERQRGNFPDRFSGHQFPNYSSELNVNALLLGDSALYLCASSLMGGPGANVLTFGAGSRLTVL.

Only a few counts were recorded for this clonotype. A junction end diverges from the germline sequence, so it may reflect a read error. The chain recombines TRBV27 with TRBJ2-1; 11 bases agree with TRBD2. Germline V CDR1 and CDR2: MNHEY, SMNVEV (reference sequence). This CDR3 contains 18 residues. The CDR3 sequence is CAGSLNRLAGGTYNEQFF. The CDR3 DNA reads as TGTGCCGGCAGTTTAAACCGGCTAGCGGGAGGAACATACAATGAGCAGTTCTTC.

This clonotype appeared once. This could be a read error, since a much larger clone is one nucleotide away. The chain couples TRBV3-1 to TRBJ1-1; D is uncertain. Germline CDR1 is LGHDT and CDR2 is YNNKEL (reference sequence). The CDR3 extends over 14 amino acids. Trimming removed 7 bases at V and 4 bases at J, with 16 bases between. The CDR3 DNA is TGTGCCAGCACGATAGGCGGACCGAGCACTGAAGCTTTCTTT. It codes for CASTIGGPSTEAFF.

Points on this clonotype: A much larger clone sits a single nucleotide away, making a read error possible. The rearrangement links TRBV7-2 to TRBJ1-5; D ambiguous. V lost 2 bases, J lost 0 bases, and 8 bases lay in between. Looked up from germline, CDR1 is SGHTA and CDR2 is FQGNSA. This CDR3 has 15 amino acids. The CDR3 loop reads CASSLKDYSNQPQHF. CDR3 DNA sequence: TGTGCCAGCAGCTTAAAAGATTATAGCAATCAGCCCCAGCATTTT.